This T cell receptor beta chain is drawn from a study of TIL therapy for anti-PD-1-resistant metastatic lung cancer. Study as a whole: Patients then received nivolumab; progressors got lymphodepletion, TIL and IL-2. The study's findings and limits: TIL clonotype persistence in blood showed no apparent association with response. The cohort had more treatment-naive, never-smoker and oncogene-addicted patients than typical.

The time point was: pre-treatment sample, taken before nivolumab and TIL therapy. In the case of this clone: Its antigen remains unidentified.

The CDR3 length is 15 residues. V was clipped by 4 bases and J by 5 bases; unmatched bases: 6. Germline CDR1 is SGHNT and CDR2 is YYREEE (reference sequence). This was the immunoSEQ v3 assay. Each library reached 2.1 million or so read pairs, or roughly 4.5-6.5 million at deep level. Measured with immunoSEQ multiplex PCR; TCRdb has only the in-frame clones, and not every one. The data contain roughly 46,000 clones, approximately 86% of them seen just once; the ten biggest clones take up more than 4.5%. The chain combines TRBV5-4 with TRBJ2-5; 12 bases line up with TRBD1. The material sequenced was blood, taken at baseline. This TCR was sampled from a person between 25 and 79 years old with non-small cell lung cancer. CDR3 sequence (DNA): TGTGCCAGCAGCAACCGGGACAGGGGGCTCGAGACCCAGTACTTC. Protein: CASSNRDRGLETQYF.